This T cell receptor (beta chain) was captured in a study of Ad26.COV2.S vaccination and SARS-CoV-2 variants. Using immunoSEQ multiplex PCR, the repertoire was profiled, and TCRdb retains in-frame clones only, with some absent. The sample yields 200,000 to 250,000 clones, approximately 90% seen once. Treatment defined: roughly 19 received Ad26.COV2.S at low or high dose, single or two shots; five or six received placebo; per-sample allocation not given. Sampling was performed 63 days after the first vaccine or placebo injection. The specimen comprised peripheral blood, sampled in a trial of Ad26.COV2.S vaccine versus placebo. The origin of this receptor is a person between 18 and 59 years old who received the Ad26.COV2.S COVID-19 vaccine or a placebo.

The CDR3, as DNA: TGTGCCAGCAGCTTCAGGGGGCGCGAGGGAAACACCATATATTTT. It codes for CASSFRGREGNTIYF. This rearrangement joins TRBV7-2 to TRBJ1-3; 8 bases fit TRBD1. The CDR3 covers 15 residues. Trimming took 3 bases from V and 4 from J; bases not matched to a gene: 5. Germline CDR1 reads SGHTA; CDR2 reads FQGNSA. Looking up the rest from reference TRBV7-2 and TRBJ1-3 gives the full variable domain: GAGVSQSPSNKVTEKGKDVELRCDPISGHTALYWYRQSLGQGLEFLIYFQGNSAPDKSGLPSDRFSAERTGGSVSTLTIQRTQQEDSAVYLCASSFRGREGNTIYFGEGSWLTVV.